The present TCR beta chain was sequenced within a study of neurological immune-mediated disorders. The study's findings and limits: Because no CDR3 amino acid sequences were shared across subjects by expanded clones, private repertoires were suggested in all groups.

This clonotype was recorded at least ten times. The antigen remains undetermined. Looked up from germline, CDR1 is DFQATT and CDR2 is SNEGSKA (reference sequence). The CDR3 has 12 residues. V was shortened by 6 bases and J by 2 bases, with 10 bases between the two germline ends. TCRdb re-analysed the 5' RACE reads in MiXCR, keeping a single row per CDR3 protein. The sample comprises 25,000 or so distinct CDR3 sequences, roughly 12% of which are singletons, and 7.8% rests with the top ten. This chain connects TRBV20-1 to TRBJ1-1; maybe TRBD1 (5 bases). Material: PBMCs. The receptor comes from a man in his 60s in good health. CDR3 sequence reads: CSAPDSNTEAFF. CDR3 DNA sequence: TGCAGTGCCCCTGACAGTAACACTGAAGCTTTCTTT.